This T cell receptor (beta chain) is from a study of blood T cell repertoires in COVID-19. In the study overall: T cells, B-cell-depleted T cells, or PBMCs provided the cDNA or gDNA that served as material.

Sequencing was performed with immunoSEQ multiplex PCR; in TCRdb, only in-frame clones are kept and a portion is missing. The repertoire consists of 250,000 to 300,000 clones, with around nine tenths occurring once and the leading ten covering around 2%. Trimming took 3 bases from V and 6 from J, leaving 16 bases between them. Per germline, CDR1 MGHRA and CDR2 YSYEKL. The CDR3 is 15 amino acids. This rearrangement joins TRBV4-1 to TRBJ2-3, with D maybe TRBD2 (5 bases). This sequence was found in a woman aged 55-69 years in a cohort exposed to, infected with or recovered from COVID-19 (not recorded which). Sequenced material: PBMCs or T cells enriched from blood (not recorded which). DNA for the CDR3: TGCGCCAGCAGCCATCAGCCCCTAGCTGCCGATACGCAGTATTTT. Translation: CASSHQPLAADTQYF.